Listed below are T cell receptor beta chains from one sample, sequenced in a study of CD8 T cells in Susac syndrome. From the immunoSEQ multiplex PCR reads, TCRdb called clonotypes with MiXCR, one entry per CDR3 protein. The sample records around 130,000 distinct CDR3 sequences, about 95% being singletons. The sequenced sample was CD4+ T cells from PBMCs. These receptors were obtained from a human donor with multiple sclerosis. Each CDR3 is given with its conserved first and last residue. The D gene is left open where the match is weak. Some rows have no size entry. The others give once, few or many, or a class for an expanded clone.

d_call: TRBD2
j_call: TRBJ2-2
v_call: TRBV7-2
clone_size: .
cdr3_aa: CASSSSLLAGVTGELFF
cdr3_nt: TGTGCCAGCAGCTCCTCCCTCCTAGCGGGAGTCACCGGGGAGCTGTTTTTT

d_call: TRBD2
j_call: TRBJ2-3
v_call: TRBV20-1
clone_size: .
cdr3_aa: CSARASGGRSDTQYF
cdr3_nt: TGCAGTGCTAGGGCTAGCGGGGGGCGGTCAGATACGCAGTATTTT

d_call: .
j_call: TRBJ2-1
v_call: TRBV14
clone_size: .
cdr3_aa: CASSQSLGRDEQFF
cdr3_nt: TGTGCCAGCAGCCAATCTCTTGGGCGGGATGAGCAGTTCTTC

d_call: .
j_call: TRBJ1-1
v_call: TRBV6-5
clone_size: .
cdr3_aa: CASTWGGGFAEAFF
cdr3_nt: TGTGCCAGCACCTGGGGAGGGGGTTTCGCTGAAGCTTTCTTT

d_call: .
j_call: TRBJ1-1
v_call: TRBV3-1
clone_size: few
cdr3_aa: CASSQVMGNTEAFF
cdr3_nt: TGTGCCAGCAGCCAAGTCATGGGGAACACTGAAGCTTTCTTT

d_call: .
j_call: TRBJ2-4
v_call: TRBV10-3
clone_size: once
cdr3_aa: CAISESKASMENIQYF
cdr3_nt: TGTGCCATCAGTGAGTCGAAGGCTTCAATGGAAAACATTCAGTACTTC

d_call: .
j_call: TRBJ1-2
v_call: TRBV3-1
clone_size: .
cdr3_aa: CASSRDTANYGYTF
cdr3_nt: TGTGCCAGCAGCCGGGACACAGCTAACTATGGCTACACCTTC

d_call: TRBD2
j_call: TRBJ2-7
v_call: TRBV9
clone_size: .
cdr3_aa: CASSIAGDSYEQYF
cdr3_nt: TGTGCCAGCAGCATAGCGGGGGATTCCTACGAGCAGTACTTC

d_call: TRBD1
j_call: TRBJ1-2
v_call: TRBV2
clone_size: .
cdr3_aa: CASPLTGGVKGYTF
cdr3_nt: TGTGCCAGCCCCCTGACAGGGGGAGTGAAAGGCTACACCTTC

d_call: .
j_call: TRBJ2-1
v_call: TRBV27
clone_size: .
cdr3_aa: CASGTLGDSYNEQFF
cdr3_nt: TGTGCCAGCGGTACGTTAGGGGATTCCTACAATGAGCAGTTCTTC

d_call: .
j_call: TRBJ1-2
v_call: TRBV9
clone_size: .
cdr3_aa: CASSVDPNYGYTF
cdr3_nt: TGTGCCAGCAGCGTGGATCCTAACTATGGCTACACCTTC

d_call: .
j_call: TRBJ2-7
v_call: TRBV7-8
clone_size: .
cdr3_aa: CASSLGVSSSYEQYF
cdr3_nt: TGTGCCAGCAGCTTAGGCGTGTCGAGCTCCTACGAGCAGTACTTC

d_call: TRBD1
j_call: TRBJ2-5
v_call: TRBV20-1
clone_size: .
cdr3_aa: CSAQSRDRGLETQYF
cdr3_nt: TGCAGTGCTCAGAGCCGGGACAGGGGGCTTGAGACCCAGTACTTC

d_call: .
j_call: TRBJ1-2
v_call: TRBV12-3/TRBV12-4
clone_size: .
cdr3_aa: CASRGGPNYGYTF
cdr3_nt: TGTGCCAGCAGGGGAGGTCCTAACTATGGCTACACCTTC

d_call: .
j_call: TRBJ2-5
v_call: TRBV3-1
clone_size: once
cdr3_aa: CASSQGLVGETQYF
cdr3_nt: TGTGCCAGCAGCCAAGGTCTGGTAGGAGAGACCCAGTACTTC

d_call: .
j_call: TRBJ1-3
v_call: TRBV12-3/TRBV12-4
clone_size: .
cdr3_aa: CASSTGIGNTIYF
cdr3_nt: TGTGCCAGCAGTACAGGGATCGGAAACACCATATATTTT

d_call: .
j_call: TRBJ1-2
v_call: TRBV11-2
clone_size: .
cdr3_aa: CASSPTTGNYGYTF
cdr3_nt: TGTGCCAGCAGCCCGACCACGGGGAACTATGGCTACACCTTC

d_call: .
j_call: TRBJ2-4
v_call: TRBV9
clone_size: .
cdr3_aa: CASSPGGVYTLPAKNIQYF
cdr3_nt: TGTGCCAGCAGCCCAGGGGGGGTTTATACTCTACCAGCCAAAAACATTCAGTACTTC

d_call: .
j_call: TRBJ1-1
v_call: TRBV18
clone_size: once
cdr3_aa: CASSPPRGGNTEAFF
cdr3_nt: TGTGCCAGCTCACCGCCACGGGGGGGGAACACTGAAGCTTTCTTT

d_call: .
j_call: TRBJ2-5
v_call: TRBV29-1
clone_size: .
cdr3_aa: CSVRLTETQYF
cdr3_nt: TGCAGCGTTCGCCTGACAGAGACCCAGTACTTC

d_call: .
j_call: TRBJ1-4
v_call: TRBV5-1
clone_size: .
cdr3_aa: CASSFGAPTNEKLFF
cdr3_nt: TGCGCCAGCAGCTTCGGGGCTCCAACTAATGAAAAACTGTTTTTT

d_call: .
j_call: TRBJ1-5
v_call: TRBV2
clone_size: .
cdr3_aa: CASSVSHSNQPQHF
cdr3_nt: TGTGCCAGCAGTGTAAGTCATAGCAATCAGCCCCAGCATTTT

d_call: .
j_call: TRBJ1-5
v_call: TRBV6-2/TRBV6-3
clone_size: .
cdr3_aa: CASSYLGLGQPQHF
cdr3_nt: TGTGCCAGCAGTTACTTGGGACTTGGACAGCCCCAGCATTTT

d_call: TRBD2
j_call: TRBJ2-5
v_call: TRBV24-1
clone_size: .
cdr3_aa: CATSDSASGSIGTQYF
cdr3_nt: TGTGCCACCAGTGATTCGGCTAGCGGGAGTATCGGGACCCAGTACTTC

d_call: TRBD1
j_call: TRBJ1-1
v_call: TRBV2
clone_size: few
cdr3_aa: CASRGDRVNTEAFF
cdr3_nt: TGTGCCAGCAGGGGGGACAGGGTGAACACTGAAGCTTTCTTT

d_call: .
j_call: TRBJ2-5
v_call: TRBV19
clone_size: .
cdr3_aa: CASSIRPGNVQTQYF
cdr3_nt: TGTGCCAGTAGTATAAGGCCAGGAAATGTGCAGACCCAGTACTTC

d_call: TRBD1
j_call: TRBJ2-6
v_call: TRBV5-1
clone_size: .
cdr3_aa: CASSNPTGSGANVLTF
cdr3_nt: TGCGCCAGCAGCAACCCGACAGGGTCTGGGGCCAACGTCCTGACTTTC

d_call: .
j_call: TRBJ2-2
v_call: TRBV29-1
clone_size: .
cdr3_aa: CSAERGLDTGELFF
cdr3_nt: TGCAGCGCTGAACGGGGTTTGGACACCGGGGAGCTGTTTTTT

d_call: TRBD1
j_call: TRBJ2-7
v_call: TRBV6-5
clone_size: .
cdr3_aa: CASSYQGAFSYEQYF
cdr3_nt: TGTGCCAGCAGTTACCAGGGGGCTTTCTCCTACGAGCAGTACTTC

d_call: TRBD2
j_call: TRBJ2-3
v_call: TRBV19
clone_size: .
cdr3_aa: CATSNPGGITDTQYF
cdr3_nt: TGTGCCACCTCGAATCCGGGAGGTATCACAGATACGCAGTATTTT

d_call: .
j_call: TRBJ2-2
v_call: TRBV12-3/TRBV12-4
clone_size: .
cdr3_aa: CASSWRGRSNTGELFF
cdr3_nt: TGTGCCAGCAGTTGGAGGGGGCGGTCGAACACCGGGGAGCTGTTTTTT

d_call: .
j_call: TRBJ1-2
v_call: TRBV4-3
clone_size: .
cdr3_aa: CASSQEQAAGYTF
cdr3_nt: TGCGCCAGCAGCCAAGAACAGGCCGCTGGCTACACCTTC

d_call: .
j_call: TRBJ2-7
v_call: TRBV6-6
clone_size: .
cdr3_aa: CASSYSSPDHHYEQYF
cdr3_nt: TGTGCCAGCAGTTACTCGAGTCCAGACCATCACTACGAGCAGTACTTC

d_call: TRBD1
j_call: TRBJ2-7
v_call: TRBV20-1
clone_size: .
cdr3_aa: CSASGQGAAGDEQYF
cdr3_nt: TGCAGTGCTAGTGGACAGGGGGCGGCTGGGGACGAGCAGTACTTC

d_call: .
j_call: TRBJ1-1
v_call: TRBV20-1
clone_size: .
cdr3_aa: CSARGGTEAFF
cdr3_nt: TGCAGTGCCAGGGGTGGCACTGAAGCTTTCTTT

d_call: .
j_call: TRBJ2-5
v_call: TRBV5-4
clone_size: .
cdr3_aa: CASSLVDIGETQYF
cdr3_nt: TGTGCCAGCAGCTTAGTGGACATAGGAGAGACCCAGTACTTC

d_call: .
j_call: TRBJ1-6
v_call: TRBV30
clone_size: .
cdr3_aa: CAWSAERFNSPLHF
cdr3_nt: TGTGCCTGGAGTGCTGAGAGATTTAATTCACCCCTCCACTTT

d_call: .
j_call: TRBJ2-2
v_call: TRBV7-2
clone_size: .
cdr3_aa: CASSSGLYNTGELFF
cdr3_nt: TGTGCCAGCAGCTCCGGACTTTATAACACCGGGGAGCTGTTTTTT

d_call: .
j_call: TRBJ2-7
v_call: TRBV10-3
clone_size: .
cdr3_aa: CAVETAGSYEQYF
cdr3_nt: TGTGCCGTAGAGACAGCCGGCTCCTACGAGCAGTACTTC

d_call: .
j_call: TRBJ1-4
v_call: TRBV4-2
clone_size: .
cdr3_aa: CASSQGDSLDEKLFF
cdr3_nt: TGTGCCAGCAGCCAAGGGGATAGTTTGGATGAAAAACTGTTTTTT